Below are 32 T cell receptor beta chains sequenced from a single sample in a study of cytomegalovirus exposure and HLA in healthy donors. 60 Vbeta and 13 Jbeta primers were used in PCR. Libraries were prepared by immunoSEQ multiplex PCR; TCRdb keeps only in-frame clonotypes and omits some of them. The sample has 150,000 or so clones, about 80% seen once. The specimen sequenced was PBMCs. Receptors originate from a woman between 35 and 50 years old in good health and CMV-seronegative.

This clone has just one count. The chain combines TRBV7-3 with TRBJ1-1; D unresolved. V gave up 2 bases and J gave up 4 bases, with 11 bases separating them. The CDR3 consists of 14 residues. Germline CDR1 reads SGHTA; CDR2 reads FQGTGA. The CDR3 is CASSLSAGSTEAFF. The CDR3 DNA sequence: TGTGCCAGCAGCTTATCGGCCGGGTCCACTGAAGCTTTCTTT.

J is TRBJ1-3 and V is TRBV6-6, with TRBD1 as a possible D gene (5 bases). CDR1 is MNHNY, CDR2 SVGAGI, per germline (reference sequence). The CDR3 length is 15 residues. V was clipped by 4 bases and J by 3 bases, with 13 bases between them. CDR3 region: CASSFTGGYGNTIYF. Written as DNA, the CDR3 is TGTGCCAGCAGTTTTACGGGGGGGTATGGAAACACCATATATTTT.

The J gene is TRBJ1-1, the V gene TRBV5-4; 9 nucleotides line up with TRBD1. This CDR3 region has 15 residues. Trimming cost V 0 bases and J 5 bases; bases outside gene matches: 5. Germline CDR1 and CDR2: SGHNT and YYREEE (reference sequence). The CDR3 coding sequence is TGTGCCAGCAGCTTGGAGGGACAGGGACGAACTGAAGCTTTCTTT. As protein: CASSLEGQGRTEAFF.

This clone was seen only a few times. The J gene is TRBJ2-7, the V gene TRBV2; 10 nucleotides agree with TRBD2. Germline V gene lookup returns CDR1 SNHLY and CDR2 FYNNEI. V lost 7 bases and J lost 5; bases outside the gene matches: 8. The CDR3 runs 14 residues. The CDR3 protein is CASTRLAGPDEQYF. DNA of the CDR3: TGTGCCAGCACCCGACTAGCGGGTCCCGACGAGCAGTACTTC.

The chain carries TRBV7-8 and TRBJ2-1, with TRBD2 identical over 14 bases. The V gene's germline CDR1 is SGHVS and CDR2 FQNEAQ. The CDR3 sequence is 17 residues long. Trimming removed 6 bases from V and 4 bases from J; junction bases left unmatched: 8. CDR3 DNA: TGTGCCAGCAGGCAACGGGGACTAGCGGGAGTGTACAATGAGCAGTTCTTC. Translating it yields CASRQRGLAGVYNEQFF.

The chain employs TRBV6-6 and TRBJ2-3, with TRBD2 matching over 10 bases. The CDR3 consists of 15 residues. After removal of 6 bases from V and 4 bases from J, the junction contained 7 bases not matched to a gene. Germline lookup yields CDR1 MNHNY and CDR2 SVGAGI (reference sequence). In nucleotides, the CDR3 is TGTGCCAGCAGCCCAACTAGCGGGACCTCAGATACGCAGTATTTT. The encoded protein is CASSPTSGTSDTQYF.

The genes are TRBV28 and TRBJ1-5; possible D gene TRBD1, 6 bases. The germline V gene has CDR1 MDHEN and CDR2 SYDVKM. Between the trimmed V and J ends, which lost 5 bases and 1 base, there was a span of 9 bases. CDR3 length: 14 residues. The CDR3 protein is CASSRDTSNQPQHF. DNA of the CDR3: TGTGCCAGCAGTCGGGACACCAGCAATCAGCCCCAGCATTTT.

The table lists this clone with a few counts. V gene TRBV4-2 combines with J gene TRBJ2-7; TRBD1 matches 8 bases. Looked up from germline, CDR1 is LGHNA and CDR2 is YNFKEQ. The CDR3 spans 17 residues. V shed 0 bases and J 3 bases; nucleotides not matched to a gene: 10. CDR3 protein: CASSQDLIDRGGYEQYF. The CDR3 nucleotides are TGTGCCAGCAGCCAAGATCTCATTGACAGGGGCGGCTACGAGCAGTACTTC.

The chain recombines TRBV28 with TRBJ2-1; 14 nucleotides align to TRBD2. V shed 5 bases and J 5 bases; nucleotides not matched to a gene: 5. Looked up from germline, CDR1 is MDHEN and CDR2 is SYDVKM. The CDR3 has 16 residues. The CDR3 sequence is CASSGTSGGNHNEQFF. CDR3 bases: TGTGCCAGCAGTGGGACTAGCGGGGGCAACCACAATGAGCAGTTCTTC.

This clone has a handful of counts. The rearrangement links TRBV28 to TRBJ1-2; 9 bases are a match to TRBD1. CDR1 is MDHEN and CDR2 is SYDVKM in the germline V gene. This CDR3 has 14 amino acids. V lost 3 bases, J lost 8 bases, and 7 bases stayed unmatched. The CDR3 sequence: CASSFRDRVRGYTF. DNA of the CDR3: TGTGCCAGCAGTTTCCGGGACAGGGTTCGGGGCTACACCTTC.

The chain links TRBV5-4 to TRBJ2-1; 11 bases are a match to TRBD2. Germline lookup yields CDR1 SGHNT and CDR2 YYREEE (reference sequence). The junction had 10 bases not matched to a gene; V was cut back by 2 bases and J by 6 bases. There are 17 residues in the CDR3. The CDR3 sequence: CASSFLASGRIINEQFF. CDR3 coding DNA: TGTGCCAGCAGCTTTCTGGCTAGCGGGAGGATTATCAATGAGCAGTTCTTC.

The rearrangement joins TRBV9 to TRBJ1-1; D is unclear. CDR1 is SGDLS and CDR2 is YYNGEE in the germline V gene. The CDR3 is made up of 13 amino acids. Trimming cost V 2 bases and J 0 bases, with 5 bases left between them. The CDR3 bases are TGTGCCAGCAGCGTTGAGGTGAACACTGAAGCTTTCTTT. It translates to CASSVEVNTEAFF.

This clone came up a few times. This chain joins TRBV27 and TRBJ1-6; possibly TRBD1 for D (5 bases). The CDR3 length is 13 residues. Germline V CDR1 and CDR2: MNHEY, SMNVEV (reference sequence). Trimming removed 5 bases at V and 4 bases at J, with 6 bases between. CDR3 protein: CASSQGYNSPLHF. DNA of the CDR3: TGTGCCAGCAGTCAGGGTTATAATTCACCCCTCCACTTT.

This clone was seen a few times. This chain uses TRBV7-9 with TRBJ2-7; TRBD2 matches at 11 bases. V lost 5 bases and J lost 1; bases outside the gene matches: 4. This CDR3 is 15 amino acids long. CDR1 is SEHNR and CDR2 is FQNEAQ in the germline V gene (reference sequence). CDR3: CASSPGLADSYEQYF. The CDR3 region has the DNA TGTGCCAGCAGCCCGGGACTAGCGGATTCCTACGAGCAGTACTTC. The complete variable domain, with remaining parts taken from reference TRBV7-9 and TRBJ2-7, reads DTGVSQNPRHKITKRGQNVTFRCDPISEHNRLYWYRQTLGQGPEFLTYFQNEAQLEKSRLLSDRFSAERPKGSFSTLEIQRTEQGDSAMYLCASSPGLADSYEQYFGPGTRLTVT.

The chain combines TRBV7-2 with TRBJ2-1; 7 bases line up with TRBD2. After removal of 5 bases from V and 2 bases from J, the junction contained 6 bases not matched to a gene. From germline, CDR1 is SGHTA and CDR2 FQGNSA. The CDR3 is made up of 15 amino acids. In DNA form, the CDR3 reads TGTGCCAGCAGCCCTAGCGGTACTACCTACAATGAGCAGTTCTTC. It translates to CASSPSGTTYNEQFF.

V usage is TRBV28 and J usage is TRBJ2-7; no clear D gene. Germline CDR1 is MDHEN and CDR2 is SYDVKM. This CDR3 is built from 14 residues. Trimming took 2 bases from V and 0 from J, leaving 8 bases between them. The CDR3 is CASSLGPVSYEQYF. CDR3 coding DNA: TGTGCCAGCAGTTTAGGCCCCGTCTCCTACGAGCAGTACTTC.

The rearrangement joins TRBV14 to TRBJ2-6, with 7 bases fitting TRBD1. Germline V gene data show CDR1 as SGHDN and CDR2 as FVKESK. V gave up 1 base and J gave up 3 bases; unmatched junction bases: 3. The CDR3 runs 16 residues. Here the CDR3 DNA reads TGTGCCAGCAGCCAAGGAGGGGGCGGTGGGGCCAACGTCCTGACTTTC. As protein: CASSQGGGGGANVLTF.

The V gene is TRBV2, the J gene TRBJ1-1; D unclear. The CDR3 totals 13 residues. Trimming left V 5 bases short and J 1 base short, with 8 bases between. The germline V gene encodes CDR1 SNHLY and CDR2 FYNNEI. In DNA, the CDR3 is TGTGCCAGCAGTACCACAGAGAACACTGAAGCTTTCTTT. Amino acids: CASSTTENTEAFF.

The V and J genes are TRBV9 and TRBJ1-3; 8 positions agree with TRBD1. The trim removed 4 bases at V and 6 bases at J, leaving 9 bases unmatched. The CDR3 sequence is 15 residues long. Germline CDR1 is SGDLS and CDR2 is YYNGEE. CDR3 sequence (DNA): TGTGCCAGCAGCATTTTTGACAGGGGCGAAAACACCATATATTTT. As protein: CASSIFDRGENTIYF. Drawing the rest from reference TRBV9 and TRBJ1-3, the complete variable domain is DSGVTQTPKHLITATGQRVTLRCSPRSGDLSVYWYQQSLDQGLQFLIQYYNGEERAKGNILERFSAQQFPDLHSELNLSSLELGDSALYFCASSIFDRGENTIYFGEGSWLTVV.

The CDR3 sequence is CASSQERYLVAGDNEQFF. DNA of the CDR3: TGCGCCAGCAGCCAAGAACGCTACTTAGTAGCGGGAGACAATGAGCAGTTCTTC. The genes are TRBV4-1 and TRBJ2-1; TRBD2 aligns across 9 bases. The CDR3 is made up of 18 amino acids. Germline loops: CDR1 MGHRA, CDR2 YSYEKL. V trimming: 0 bases; J trimming: 5 bases; junction bases outside the gene matches: 11.

The V and J genes are TRBV29-1 and TRBJ2-2, with 8 positions matching TRBD2. J was trimmed by 6 bases and V by 4 bases; bases with no gene match: 4. CDR3 size: 13 residues. Germline V lookup: CDR1 SQVTM, CDR2 ANQGSEA. CDR3: CSVAGTSAGELFF. The CDR3 DNA reads as TGCAGCGTTGCAGGGACTAGTGCCGGGGAGCTGTTTTTT.

The rearrangement joins TRBV25-1 to TRBJ1-4; 7 nucleotides agree with TRBD1. This CDR3 has 13 amino acids. V shed 5 bases, J shed 10 bases, and the junction held 7 bases outside the gene matches. Germline values: CDR1 MGHDK, CDR2 SYGVNS. The CDR3 region is CASSSDRFGKLFF. DNA of the CDR3: TGTGCCAGCAGTTCGGACAGGTTTGGAAAACTGTTTTTT. Full variable domain (remainder filled in from reference TRBV25-1 and TRBJ1-4): EADIYQTPRYLVIGTGKKITLECSQTMGHDKMYWYQQDPGMELHLIHYSYGVNSTEKGDLSSESTVSRIRTEHFPLTLESARPSHTSQYLCASSSDRFGKLFFGSGTQLSVL.

The chain uses TRBV6-5 and TRBJ1-1, with D maybe TRBD1 (5 bases). This CDR3 is built from 13 residues. Per germline, CDR1 MNHEY and CDR2 SVGAGI. The ends were cut back, 2 bases at V and 5 bases at J, with 9 bases in the middle. The CDR3 loop reads CASSYGGGTEAFF. The CDR3 nucleotides read TGTGCCAGCAGTTACGGGGGAGGGACTGAAGCTTTCTTT.

The genes are TRBV7-3 and TRBJ1-1; perhaps TRBD1 as D (6 bases). Germline CDR1 SGHTA, CDR2 FQGTGA. This CDR3 has 14 residues. The germline V and J ends were trimmed by 4 bases and 4 bases, with 13 bases remaining between them. Written as DNA, the CDR3 is TGTGCCAGCAGCTCAAGTCCAGGGGTCACTGAAGCTTTCTTT. As protein: CASSSSPGVTEAFF.

The chain links TRBV10-3 to TRBJ1-4; TRBD1 matches 7 bases. The CDR3 length is 14 residues. J was trimmed by 5 bases and V by 4 bases; bases with no gene match: 4. Looked up from germline, CDR1 is ENHRY and CDR2 is SYGVKD. The CDR3 sequence is CAISGTGENEKLFF. The CDR3 DNA is TGTGCCATCAGTGGGACAGGAGAAAATGAAAAACTGTTTTTT.

The chain has TRBV5-4 and TRBJ2-1; 9 nucleotides align to TRBD1. The V gene's germline CDR1 is SGHNT and CDR2 YYREEE (reference sequence). This CDR3 is 14 amino acids long. Losses at the gene ends were 4 bases for V and 3 bases for J; bases not matched to a gene: 2. In DNA form, the CDR3 reads TGTGCCAGCAGCCGACAGGGGGGCTACAATGAGCAGTTCTTC. It encodes CASSRQGGYNEQFF.

The genes are TRBV6-5 and TRBJ1-2, with 9 nucleotides matching TRBD1. V lost 3 bases to trimming and J lost 7 bases; unmatched junction nucleotides: 6. This CDR3 contains 14 residues. Germline V gives CDR1 MNHEY, CDR2 SVGAGI. The CDR3 is CASSYLQGAGGYTF. CDR3 bases: TGTGCCAGCAGTTATCTACAGGGGGCGGGTGGCTACACCTTC.

The rearrangement joins TRBV18 to TRBJ2-7; TRBD2 matches at 11 bases. The J segment lost 5 bases and the V segment lost 6 bases, leaving 9 bases of the junction unmatched. Germline V gene lookup returns CDR1 KGHSH and CDR2 LQKENI. CDR3 size: 15 residues. The DNA of the CDR3 is TGTGCCAGCTCCCCCACTAGCGGGAGTCTCCACGAGCAGTACTTC. Encoded protein: CASSPTSGSLHEQYF. The variable domain in full, with the rest retrieved from reference TRBV18 and TRBJ2-7, is NAGVMQNPRHLVRRRGQEARLRCSPMKGHSHVYWYRQLPEEGLKFMVYLQKENIIDESGMPKERFSAEFPKEGPSILRIQQVVRGDSAAYFCASSPTSGSLHEQYFGPGTRLTVT.

V is TRBV5-1 and J is TRBJ1-1; 8 bases are shared with TRBD1. Trimming took 4 bases from V and 8 from J; bases not matched to a gene: 10. In germline, CDR1 is SGHRS, CDR2 YFSETQ. CDR3 length: 14 residues. Here the CDR3 DNA reads TGCGCCAGCAGCCTCCAGGGGGCTCGGAACGAAGCTTTCTTT. It translates to CASSLQGARNEAFF.

The chain combines TRBV6-5 with TRBJ2-7, with 9 positions matching TRBD2. The CDR3 sequence is 14 residues long. Germline trimming cut 10 bases from V and 6 bases from J; bases unmatched to any gene: 13. In germline, CDR1 is MNHEY, CDR2 SVGAGI. The CDR3 DNA sequence: TGTGCCACCAAGGCGGGACTAGCTTTAGGCGAGCAGTACTTC. It specifies CATKAGLALGEQYF.

This chain connects TRBV9 to TRBJ2-3; a possible D gene is TRBD2 (5 bases). CDR1 SGDLS and CDR2 YYNGEE come from the germline V gene. The CDR3 sequence is 14 residues long. The V and J ends lost 8 bases and 5 bases respectively, with 18 bases between them. CDR3 protein: CASEGRAGEDTQYF. The CDR3 DNA is TGTGCCAGTGAGGGTCGGGCTGGTGAAGATACGCAGTATTTT.

This chain connects TRBV7-2 to TRBJ1-1; TRBD1 might be the D (5 bases). The CDR3 runs 13 residues. V lost 3 bases and J lost 8, with 13 bases in between. The germline CDR1 and CDR2 sequences are SGHTA and FQGNSA. CDR3 region: CASSFNAGKEAFF. The DNA for the CDR3 is TGTGCCAGCAGCTTTAACGCAGGGAAGGAAGCTTTCTTT.